The entry that follows covers one T cell receptor (beta chain) sequence. A roughly 200 ng quantity of DNA, 32,000 or so T cell genomes, went into the sorted-subset replicate PCRs. In the study's own analysis: Junction-only immunoSEQ sequences carried no quality scores, so filtering differed. The repertoire was sequenced with immunoSEQ multiplex PCR; TCRdb's copy has only in-frame clones and lacks some. V, J and clone size reflect that table, while D and trimming were determined from the DNA. The repertoire includes about 110,000 clones, 65% to 75% of them detected once, and around 25% sits in the top ten. Trimming cost V 5 bases and J 2 bases, with 7 bases left between them. CDR1 and CDR2 (germline): SGHVS, FQNEAQ. This CDR3 has 12 amino acids. This entry belongs to a study of shared clonotypes between healthy human individuals.

The chain recombines TRBV7-8 with TRBJ2-7; D is unclear. This clonotype was sampled from a woman aged 25 to 39 in good health. Sequencing input: memory CD8+ T cells sorted from blood. This sample's subset: CD45RO+ cells pooled with CCR7-negative TemRA cells. CDR3 in DNA: TGTGCCAGCAGCCCCGGCCCCTACGAGCAGTACTTC. It encodes CASSPGPYEQYF. The entire variable domain, with the rest obtained from reference TRBV7-8 and TRBJ2-7, is as follows: GAGVSQSPRYKVAKRGQDVALRCDPISGHVSLFWYQQALGQGPEFLTYFQNEAQLDKSGLPSDRFFAERPEGSVSTLKIQRTQQEDSAVYLCASSPGPYEQYFGPGTRLTVT.